The text below deals with one T cell receptor beta chain. Its antigen is currently unknown. Using the 5' RACE reads, TCRdb records one entry per CDR3 protein without DNA. This sample's table has around 260,000 distinct CDR3 sequences. The data derive from a study of T cells expressing NK-cell markers. Study-wide results and limits: Clones of NKG2C+ T cells that had expanded were of unclear HCMV specificity. Among four donors, these clonotypes also ranked first in the CD3+CD56-NKG2C+ fraction.

Per the germline V gene, CDR1 is LNHDA and CDR2 is SQIVND (reference sequence). The CDR3 is made up of 16 amino acids. The sequenced sample was blood T cells: a sorted CD56 or NKG2C T cell subset, CD4+ or CD8+ T cells, or bulk PBMC T cells (not recorded which). This chain uses TRBV19 with TRBJ2-7; the D call from TCRdb, TRBD1, cannot be confirmed without DNA. This TCR came from a woman between 18 and 69 years old in good health. The chain's CDR3 is CASSAGTGQSSYEQYF.